One T cell receptor (beta chain) is described in this entry. Its antigen is still unknown. No much larger clonotype is one base removed from it; base qualities were not supplied. This record comes from a study of blood T cell repertoires in COVID-19 (dated by TCRdb to about 2020). Broadly, across the study: Samples covering the acute and convalescent phases of COVID-19 were provided by collaborators in the United States, Italy and Spain. The repertoires were released in a freely available public database meant as a resource for research on the immune response to SARS-CoV-2. Deeply sampled blood TCRbeta repertoires from subjects exposed to, actively infected with, or recovered from COVID-19 were included in the dataset. The prospective study material was composed of cDNA or gDNA derived from T cells, B-cell-depleted T cells, or PBMCs. Where available, HLA class I and class II types were taken from metadata supplied by the sample provider and were not determined by assay-based typing. The sample metadata nearly always contained a de-identified subject ID, COVID-19 status, age in years and sex. The samples were drawn from two sources: the first 160 participants of the ongoing ImmuneRACE study, and 950 to 1,500 subjects contributed by 6 global collaborators. Here is what the overall study found, with its caveats: The amount of clinical and demographic metadata varied by source and participant and was provided uncurated.

The germline V gene encodes CDR1 MDHEN and CDR2 SYDVKM. The CDR3 runs 11 residues from the cysteine to the phenylalanine. Only CDR3 DNA remains: 33 bases, in frame from the first base. Trimming removed 5 bases from V and 8 bases from J, leaving 9 bases between the germline ends. Participants in the prospective study were enrolled through a virtual design, were aged roughly 18 to 100 years, and lived in 24 United States geographic areas. Cohort assignment in the prospective study relied on participant-reported clinical history from a screening survey and a study questionnaire. In the prospective study, whole blood, serum and a nasopharyngeal or oropharyngeal swab were collected from each participant by mobile phlebotomists. Over an approximately 2-month period, participants in the prospective study had the option of providing additional blood draws and questionnaires. Prospective study blood samples were shipped either frozen or at room temperature before DNA extraction.

TCRbeta CDR3 regions were amplified from genomic DNA by means of the immunoSEQ Assay, a bias-controlled multiplex PCR. Per the original workflow: The number of nucleated cells in each sample was estimated from the amplification of reference gene primers within the assay. To quantify the absolute abundance of each unique TCRbeta CDR3 rearrangement, sequence reads were collapsed and filtered. For each sample, productive Simpson clonality was calculated as the square root of Simpson's diversity index across productive rearrangements. TCRdb holds this immuneACCESS table with in-frame rearrangements only. Some clones are missing; in checked studies, unresolved V genes explain under half, and the rest has no known cause. V and J calls and clone size follow that table, whereas D and trimming were derived from the DNA. Across this sample there are a few hundred thousand clones, with 87% seen only once. The top ten clonotypes cover around a tenth of the sample.

The receptor's source is a man aged 18 to 35 with acute COVID-19. Sequencing was performed on PBMCs or T cells enriched from blood (not recorded which). Recombination joined TRBV28 with TRBJ1-1, with an unclear D gene assignment. The CDR3 region reads CASSKGGEAFF. The base sequence is TGTGCCAGCAGTAAGGGAGGGGAAGCTTTCTTT. Where the CDR3 stops, the reference TRBV28 and TRBJ1-1 genes take over; the full variable domain is DVKVTQSSRYLVKRTGEKVFLECVQDMDHENMFWYRQDPGLGLRLIYFSYDVKMKEKGDIPEGYSVSREKKERFSLILESASTNQTSMYLCASSKGGEAFFGQGTRLTVV.